Below, 9 T cell receptor beta chains from the same sample are listed, as sequenced in a study of cytotoxic CD8 clonotypes in ibrutinib-treated CLL. Assay: immunoSEQ multiplex PCR; the TCRdb copy retains only in-frame clones and omits some. This sample carries 35,000 to 45,000 clones, about 50% of them seen once, and the ten largest clones take about 20%. The sequencing used PBMCs, collected before ibrutinib treatment. These receptors were collected from a human donor with chronic lymphocytic leukemia.

This chain uses TRBV6-9 with TRBJ1-5; D remains ambiguous. The CDR3 totals 13 residues. V was pared by 3 bases and J by 8 bases, with 11 bases between. CDR1 MNHGY and CDR2 SVAAGI come from the germline V gene. The CDR3: CASSYSAREPQHF. In DNA, the CDR3 is TGTGCCAGCAGTTACTCGGCACGGGAGCCCCAGCATTTT.

The J gene is TRBJ2-5, the V gene TRBV19; D might be TRBD1 (6 bases). CDR3 length: 15 residues. Deletions cut 3 bases from V and 4 bases from J, with 15 bases between. In germline, CDR1 is LNHDA, CDR2 SQIVND (reference sequence). CDR3 in amino acids: CASSIRQGSPETQYF. The CDR3 DNA is TGTGCCAGTAGTATCCGGCAGGGGTCCCCAGAGACCCAGTACTTC.

The CDR3 loop reads CASSQQGRNTIYF. CDR3 coding DNA: TGTGCCAGCAGTCAACAGGGAAGAAACACCATATATTTT. This rearrangement joins TRBV2 to TRBJ1-3; a weak D match, TRBD1 (6 bases). The ends were cut back, 5 bases at V and 5 bases at J, with 10 bases in the middle. CDR1 is SNHLY and CDR2 is FYNNEI in the germline V gene. CDR3 length: 13 residues.

There are a few counts of this clone. The chain uses TRBV28 and TRBJ1-5, with a possible D match to TRBD1 (5 bases). The V end was cut by 3 bases, the J end by 3 bases, with 15 bases between. Germline V CDR1 and CDR2: MDHEN, SYDVKM. The length of the CDR3 is 16 residues. The CDR3 reads CASSFIGDQFNQPQHF. The CDR3 nucleotides read TGTGCCAGCAGTTTTATAGGGGATCAGTTCAATCAGCCCCAGCATTTT. The full variable domain, completed using reference TRBV28 and TRBJ1-5, is DVKVTQSSRYLVKRTGEKVFLECVQDMDHENMFWYRQDPGLGLRLIYFSYDVKMKEKGDIPEGYSVSREKKERFSLILESASTNQTSMYLCASSFIGDQFNQPQHFGDGTRLSIL.

This chain links TRBV5-1 with TRBJ2-5, with 8 bases that match TRBD1. The ends lost 4 bases at V and 4 bases at J; junction bases unmatched: 9. Germline CDR1 and CDR2: SGHRS and YFSETQ. This CDR3 is built from 15 residues. The CDR3 spells CASSDARTGTETQYF. CDR3 nucleotide sequence: TGCGCCAGCAGCGACGCAAGGACAGGGACAGAGACCCAGTACTTC.

The chain carries TRBV9 and TRBJ2-2; TRBD2 matches 13 bases. With 3 bases clipped from V and 0 bases from J, the junction kept 8 bases outside the gene matches. CDR1 and CDR2 (germline): SGDLS, YYNGEE. CDR3 length: 19 amino acids. The CDR3 is CASSDPGTSGETNTGELFF. The CDR3 bases are TGTGCCAGCAGCGACCCCGGGACTAGCGGGGAGACGAACACCGGGGAGCTGTTTTTT.

J is TRBJ1-1 and V is TRBV10-2; unclear D gene. CDR3 length equals 13 residues. V lost 6 bases and J 3 bases, leaving 11 bases between the germline ends. CDR1 is WSHSY, CDR2 SAAADI, per germline. For the CDR3, the DNA is TGCGCCAGCAGCCGTTCGGACGACACTGAAGCTTTCTTT. Translation gives CASSRSDDTEAFF.

A few counts support this clone. The chain employs TRBV27 and TRBJ1-5; D is possibly TRBD1 (5 bases). The CDR3 covers 15 residues. Looked up from germline, CDR1 is MNHEY and CDR2 is SMNVEV (reference sequence). Between the trimmed V and J ends, which lost 8 bases and 0 bases, there was a span of 14 bases. The CDR3 DNA is TGTGCCAGCCGACAGACCTCCCTTAGCAATCAGCCCCAGCATTTT. This translates into CASRQTSLSNQPQHF.

V gene TRBV6-5 combines with J gene TRBJ2-7; D not certain. The CDR3 covers 15 residues. CDR1 MNHEY and CDR2 SVGAGI come from the germline V gene. Trimming took 6 bases from V and 0 from J, leaving 15 bases between them. The chain's CDR3 is CASSVIKERSYEQYF. For the CDR3, the DNA is TGTGCCAGCAGCGTTATCAAAGAACGCTCCTACGAGCAGTACTTC.